This T cell receptor (beta chain) is drawn from a study of OX40 agonist ivuxolimab in advanced cancers. Study-level results: More expanded clones were found, on average, in CD8+ than in CD4+ T cells.

Assay used: immunoSEQ multiplex PCR; TCRdb lists only in-frame clones, some missing. The table shows tens of thousands of clones, with roughly 85% occurring only once. The length of the CDR3 is 14 residues. V was pared by 3 bases and J by 7 bases, with 10 bases between. Germline assignment: CDR1 SEHNR and CDR2 FQNEAQ (reference sequence). As concerns this clone: Its cognate antigen is unknown.

The specimen comprised CD4+ or CD8+ T cells sorted from blood, sampled in a trial of the OX40 agonist ivuxolimab. The clonotype was recovered from an adult with an advanced solid tumor such as melanoma, head and neck, liver or kidney cancer. This chain uses TRBV7-9 with TRBJ1-6; D might be TRBD1 (5 bases). The CDR3 sequence: CASSFRGTNSPLHF. CDR3 coding DNA: TGTGCCAGCAGCTTTCGGGGCACCAATTCACCCCTCCACTTT.